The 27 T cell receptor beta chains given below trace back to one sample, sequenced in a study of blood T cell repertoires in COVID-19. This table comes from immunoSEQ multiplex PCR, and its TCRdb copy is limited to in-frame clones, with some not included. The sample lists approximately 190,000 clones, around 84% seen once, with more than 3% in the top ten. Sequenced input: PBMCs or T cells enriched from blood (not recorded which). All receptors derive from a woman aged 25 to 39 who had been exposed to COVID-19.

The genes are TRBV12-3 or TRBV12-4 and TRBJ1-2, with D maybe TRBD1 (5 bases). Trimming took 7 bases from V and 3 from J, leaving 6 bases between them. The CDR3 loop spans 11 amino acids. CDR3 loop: CASTRDYGYTF. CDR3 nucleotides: TGTGCCAGCACCAGGGACTATGGCTACACCTTC.

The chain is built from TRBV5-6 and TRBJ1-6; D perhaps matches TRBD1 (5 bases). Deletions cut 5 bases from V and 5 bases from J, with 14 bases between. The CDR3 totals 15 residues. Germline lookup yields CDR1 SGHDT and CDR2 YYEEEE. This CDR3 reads CASSPQGYHNSPLHF. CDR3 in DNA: TGTGCCAGCAGTCCCCAGGGCTACCATAATTCACCCCTCCACTTT.

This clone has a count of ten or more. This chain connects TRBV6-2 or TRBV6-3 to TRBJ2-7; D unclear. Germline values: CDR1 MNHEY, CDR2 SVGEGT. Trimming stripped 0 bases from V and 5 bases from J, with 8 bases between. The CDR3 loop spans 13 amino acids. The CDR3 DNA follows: TGTGCCAGCAGTTACTCGACTCTCAACGAGCAGTACTTC. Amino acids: CASSYSTLNEQYF.

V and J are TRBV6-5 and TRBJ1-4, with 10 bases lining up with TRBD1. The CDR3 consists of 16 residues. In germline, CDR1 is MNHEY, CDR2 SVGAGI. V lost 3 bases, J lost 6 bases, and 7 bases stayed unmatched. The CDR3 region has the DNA TGTGCCAGCAGTTATGGGTTGACAGGGGGCGATGAAAAACTGTTTTTT. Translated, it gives CASSYGLTGGDEKLFF.

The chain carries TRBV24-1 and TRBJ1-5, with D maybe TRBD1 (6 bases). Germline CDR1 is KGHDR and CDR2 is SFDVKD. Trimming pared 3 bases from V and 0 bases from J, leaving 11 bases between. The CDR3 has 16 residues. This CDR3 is CATSDEGHLSNQPQHF. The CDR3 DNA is TGTGCCACCAGTGATGAGGGACACCTTAGCAATCAGCCCCAGCATTTT.

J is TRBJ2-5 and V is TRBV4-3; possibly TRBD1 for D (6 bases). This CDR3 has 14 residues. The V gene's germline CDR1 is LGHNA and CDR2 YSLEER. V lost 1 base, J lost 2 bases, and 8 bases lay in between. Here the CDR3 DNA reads TGCGCCAGCAGCCAAGCGAGGGGGCAAGAGACCCAGTACTTC. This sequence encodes CASSQARGQETQYF.

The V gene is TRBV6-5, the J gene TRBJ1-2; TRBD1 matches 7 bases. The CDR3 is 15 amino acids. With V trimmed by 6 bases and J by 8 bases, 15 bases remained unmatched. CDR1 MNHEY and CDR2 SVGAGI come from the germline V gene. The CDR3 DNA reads TGTGCCAGCAGGACTGCCGGGACAGTGTATGGGGGCTACACCTTC. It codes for CASRTAGTVYGGYTF.

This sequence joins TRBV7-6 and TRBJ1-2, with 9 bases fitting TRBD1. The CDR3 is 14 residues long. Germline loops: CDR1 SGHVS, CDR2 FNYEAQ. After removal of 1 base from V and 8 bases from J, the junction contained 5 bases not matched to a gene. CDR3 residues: CASSLGGTGQGYTF. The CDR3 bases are TGTGCCAGCAGCTTAGGGGGGACAGGGCAGGGCTACACCTTC.

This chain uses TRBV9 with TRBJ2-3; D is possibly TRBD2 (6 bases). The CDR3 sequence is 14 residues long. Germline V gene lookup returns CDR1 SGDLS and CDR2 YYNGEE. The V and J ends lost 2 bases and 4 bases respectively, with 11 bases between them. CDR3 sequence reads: CASSVGTGADTQYF. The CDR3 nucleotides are TGTGCCAGCAGCGTTGGTACGGGGGCAGATACGCAGTATTTT.

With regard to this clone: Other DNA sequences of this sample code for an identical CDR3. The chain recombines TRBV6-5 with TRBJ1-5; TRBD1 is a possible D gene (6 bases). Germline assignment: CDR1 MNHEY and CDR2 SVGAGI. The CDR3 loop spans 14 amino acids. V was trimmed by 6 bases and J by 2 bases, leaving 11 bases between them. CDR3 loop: CASSYGGGNQPQHF. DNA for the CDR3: TGTGCCAGCAGCTACGGGGGCGGCAATCAGCCCCAGCATTTT.

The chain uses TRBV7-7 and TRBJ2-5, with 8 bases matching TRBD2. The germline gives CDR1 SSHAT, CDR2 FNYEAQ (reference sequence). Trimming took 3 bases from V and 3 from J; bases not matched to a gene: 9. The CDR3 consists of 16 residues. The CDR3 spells CASSFYLTGGEETQYF. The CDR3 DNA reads TGTGCCAGCAGCTTTTATCTGACGGGGGGGGAAGAGACCCAGTACTTC.

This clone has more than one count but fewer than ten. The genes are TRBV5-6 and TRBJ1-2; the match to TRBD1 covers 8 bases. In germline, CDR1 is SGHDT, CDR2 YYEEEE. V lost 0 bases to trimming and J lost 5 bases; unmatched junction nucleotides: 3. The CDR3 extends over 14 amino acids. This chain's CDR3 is CASSLGTGIYGYTF. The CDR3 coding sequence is TGTGCCAGCAGCTTGGGGACAGGGATATATGGCTACACCTTC.

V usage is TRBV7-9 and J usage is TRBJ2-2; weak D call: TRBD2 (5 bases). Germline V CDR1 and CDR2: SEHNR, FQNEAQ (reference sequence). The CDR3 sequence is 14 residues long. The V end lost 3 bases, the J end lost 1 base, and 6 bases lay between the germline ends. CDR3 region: CASSFRGNTGELFF. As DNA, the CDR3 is TGTGCCAGCAGCTTCCGGGGGAACACCGGGGAGCTGTTTTTT.

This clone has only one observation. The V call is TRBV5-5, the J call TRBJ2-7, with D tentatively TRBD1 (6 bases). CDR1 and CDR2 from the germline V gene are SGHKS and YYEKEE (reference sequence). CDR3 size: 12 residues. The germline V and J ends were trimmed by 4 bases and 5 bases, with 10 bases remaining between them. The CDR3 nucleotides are TGTGCCAGCAGCGTTACAGGGCACGAGCAGTACTTC. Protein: CASSVTGHEQYF.

CDR3 sequence (DNA): TGTGCCAGCAGTTTATATGCCGGGGATAGTACCGGGGAGCTGTTTTTT. Its protein product is CASSLYAGDSTGELFF. The genes are TRBV27 and TRBJ2-2; TRBD2 might be the D (5 bases). Trimming cost V 1 base and J 5 bases, with 14 bases left between them. The length of the CDR3 is 16 residues. Germline-derived CDR1 and CDR2 are MNHEY and SMNVEV (reference sequence).

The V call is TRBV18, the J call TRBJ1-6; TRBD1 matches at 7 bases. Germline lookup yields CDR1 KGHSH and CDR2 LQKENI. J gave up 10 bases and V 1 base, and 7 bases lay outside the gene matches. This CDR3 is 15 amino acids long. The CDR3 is CASSPLRQGGSPLHF. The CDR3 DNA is TGTGCCAGCTCACCACTCAGGCAGGGGGGATCACCCCTCCACTTT. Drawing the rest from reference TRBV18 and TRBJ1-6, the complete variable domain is NAGVMQNPRHLVRRRGQEARLRCSPMKGHSHVYWYRQLPEEGLKFMVYLQKENIIDESGMPKERFSAEFPKEGPSILRIQQVVRGDSAAYFCASSPLRQGGSPLHFGNGTRLTVT.

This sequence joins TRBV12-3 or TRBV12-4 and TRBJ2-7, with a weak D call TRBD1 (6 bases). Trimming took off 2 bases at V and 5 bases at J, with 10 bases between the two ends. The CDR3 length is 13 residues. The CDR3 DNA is TGTGCCAGCAGTTTACGCAGGGGCCACGAGCAGTACTTC. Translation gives CASSLRRGHEQYF.

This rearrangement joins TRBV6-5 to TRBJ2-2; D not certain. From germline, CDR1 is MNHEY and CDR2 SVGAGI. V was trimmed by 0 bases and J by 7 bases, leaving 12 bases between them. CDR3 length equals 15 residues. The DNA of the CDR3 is TGTGCCAGCAGTTACTCGAGGAGCCCCGGCGGGGAGCTGTTTTTT. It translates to CASSYSRSPGGELFF.

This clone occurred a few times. CDR3 region: CASLSIANYGYTF. CDR3 sequence (DNA): TGTGCCAGCTTGAGCATAGCTAACTATGGCTACACCTTC. The chain recombines TRBV7-6 with TRBJ1-2; the D is unclear. V lost 8 bases, J lost 0 bases, and 10 bases lay in between. The CDR3 contains 13 residues. Germline V gene sequence: CDR1 SGHVS, CDR2 FNYEAQ.

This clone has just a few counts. CDR3 in DNA: TGTGCCAGTAGCTGGCCGTACAATGAGCAGTTCTTC. Its protein is CASSWPYNEQFF. The chain has TRBV19 and TRBJ2-1; D not resolved. Trimming pared 6 bases from V and 4 bases from J, leaving 7 bases between. Looked up from germline, CDR1 is LNHDA and CDR2 is SQIVND (reference sequence). This CDR3 spans 12 amino acids. The full variable domain, in which reference TRBV19 and TRBJ2-1 provide the parts outside the CDR3, is DGGITQSPKYLFRKEGQNVTLSCEQNLNHDAMYWYRQDPGQGLRLIYYSQIVNDFQKGDIAEGYSVSREKKESFPLTVTSAQKNPTAFYLCASSWPYNEQFFGPGTRLTVL.

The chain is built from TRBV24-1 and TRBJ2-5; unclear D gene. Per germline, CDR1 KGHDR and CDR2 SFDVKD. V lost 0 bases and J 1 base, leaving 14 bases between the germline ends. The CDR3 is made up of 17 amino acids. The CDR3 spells CATSDLSYIYSQETQYF. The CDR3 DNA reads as TGTGCCACCAGTGATTTGAGTTATATATACAGCCAAGAGACCCAGTACTTC.

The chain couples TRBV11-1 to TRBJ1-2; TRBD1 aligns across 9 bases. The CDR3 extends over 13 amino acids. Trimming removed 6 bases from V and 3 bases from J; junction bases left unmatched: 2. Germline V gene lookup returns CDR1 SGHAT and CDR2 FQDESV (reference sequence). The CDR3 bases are TGTGCCAGCAGGGGACAGGGCTACTATGGCTACACCTTC. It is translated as CASRGQGYYGYTF.

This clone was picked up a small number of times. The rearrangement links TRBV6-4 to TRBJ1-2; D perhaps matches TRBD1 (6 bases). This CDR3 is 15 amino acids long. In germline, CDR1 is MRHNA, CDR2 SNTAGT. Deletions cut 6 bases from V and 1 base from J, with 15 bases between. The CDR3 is CASRRTGRDNYGYTF. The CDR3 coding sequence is TGTGCCAGCAGACGAACAGGGAGGGATAACTATGGCTACACCTTC.

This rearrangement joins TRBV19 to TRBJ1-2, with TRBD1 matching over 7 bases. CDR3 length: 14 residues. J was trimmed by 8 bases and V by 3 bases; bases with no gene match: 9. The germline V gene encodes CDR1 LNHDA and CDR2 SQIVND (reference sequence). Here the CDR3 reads CASSIPAGGYGYTF. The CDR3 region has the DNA TGTGCCAGTAGTATTCCGGCAGGGGGATACGGCTACACCTTC.

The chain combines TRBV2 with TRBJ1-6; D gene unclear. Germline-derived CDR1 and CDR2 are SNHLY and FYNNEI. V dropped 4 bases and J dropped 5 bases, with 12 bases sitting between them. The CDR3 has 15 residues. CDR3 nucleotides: TGTGCCAGCAGTGTTCGGAGGACTAATAATTCACCCCTCCACTTT. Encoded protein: CASSVRRTNNSPLHF.

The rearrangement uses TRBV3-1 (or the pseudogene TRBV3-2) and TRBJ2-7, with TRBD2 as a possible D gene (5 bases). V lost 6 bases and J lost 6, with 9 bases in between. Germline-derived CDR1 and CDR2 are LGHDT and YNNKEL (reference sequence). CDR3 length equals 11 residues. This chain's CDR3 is CASSHRGEQYF. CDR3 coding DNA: TGTGCCAGCAGTCACCGGGGCGAGCAGTACTTC.

The DNA for the CDR3 is TGTGCCAGTAGTACTTGGGACAGGGGTACTTCTAACTATGGCTACACCTTC. Its protein is CASSTWDRGTSNYGYTF. The chain couples TRBV19 to TRBJ1-2; 10 bases fit TRBD1. Trimming cost V 4 bases and J 0 bases; bases outside gene matches: 8. The CDR3 is 17 residues long. Per germline, CDR1 LNHDA and CDR2 SQIVND (reference sequence).